The 12 T cell receptor beta chains below come from one sample, sequenced in a study of cytomegalovirus exposure and HLA in healthy donors. Sequenced by immunoSEQ multiplex PCR; TCRdb stores in-frame clones only, minus some. The sample gives about 200,000 clones, 80% to 90% of which show up once; roughly 1.2% is in the top ten. Sequencing was performed on PBMCs. The receptors were gathered from a woman in her twenties or thirties in good health and CMV-seronegative.

The chain carries TRBV7-9 and TRBJ1-4; 7 nucleotides match TRBD1. J was trimmed by 7 bases and V by 5 bases; bases with no gene match: 16. Germline V gene data show CDR1 as SEHNR and CDR2 as FQNEAQ (reference sequence). The CDR3 extends over 17 amino acids. In DNA form, the CDR3 reads TGTGCCAGCAGCGCCCAATTAGCGACAGGGAAGCTTGAAAAACTGTTTTTT. This gives the protein CASSAQLATGKLEKLFF.

For the CDR3, the DNA is TGTGCCAGCAGCCCCGAGGAGTCCTCCTACAATGAGCAGTTCTTC. Translated: CASSPEESSYNEQFF. This chain uses TRBV6-5 with TRBJ2-1; D uncertain. V lost 6 bases and J lost 0, with 12 bases in between. The CDR3 extends over 15 amino acids. Germline assignment: CDR1 MNHEY and CDR2 SVGAGI.

The V call is TRBV9, the J call TRBJ2-7; D may be TRBD2 (5 bases). Trimming took off 0 bases at V and 6 bases at J, with 13 bases between the two ends. The germline V gene has CDR1 SGDLS and CDR2 YYNGEE. CDR3 length: 14 residues. CDR3 DNA: TGTGCCAGCAGCGTAGGAGGGCGGGCAAGCGAGCAGTACTTC. It specifies CASSVGGRASEQYF.

The genes are TRBV28 and TRBJ2-7, with 9 bases identical to TRBD1. J gave up 3 bases and V 5 bases, and 8 bases lay outside the gene matches. The germline V gene has CDR1 MDHEN and CDR2 SYDVKM. The CDR3 runs to 15 residues. This CDR3 is CASSIPGQGSYEQYF. As DNA, the CDR3 is TGTGCCAGCAGTATACCGGGACAGGGTAGCTACGAGCAGTACTTC.

This chain joins TRBV19 and TRBJ2-7, with 8 bases lining up with TRBD2. The junction had 9 bases not matched to a gene; V was cut back by 5 bases and J by 0 bases. This CDR3 spans 16 amino acids. CDR1 and CDR2 (germline): LNHDA, SQIVND (reference sequence). CDR3 in amino acids: CASSPRGGKSSYEQYF. The CDR3 DNA is TGTGCCAGTAGTCCCCGGGGGGGGAAGAGCTCCTACGAGCAGTACTTC.

This chain connects TRBV7-2 to TRBJ2-1; D possibly corresponds to TRBD2 (6 bases). V was clipped by 0 bases and J by 0 bases, with 9 bases between them. CDR3 size: 16 residues. Per the germline V gene, CDR1 is SGHTA and CDR2 is FQGNSA. The CDR3 DNA follows: TGTGCCAGCAGCTTAGCTAGCGGAACCTCCTACAATGAGCAGTTCTTC. Protein product: CASSLASGTSYNEQFF.

The gene calls are TRBV27 and TRBJ2-3; tentatively, D is TRBD2 (5 bases). The CDR3 covers 14 residues. Per the germline V gene, CDR1 is MNHEY and CDR2 is SMNVEV (reference sequence). V was trimmed by 5 bases and J by 0 bases, leaving 9 bases between them. CDR3 sequence (DNA): TGTGCCAGCAGTAGCGGATCTAGCACAGATACGCAGTATTTT. This codes for CASSSGSSTDTQYF.

The rearrangement joins TRBV7-9 to TRBJ1-1; no reliable D call. V lost 6 bases to trimming and J lost 1 base, with 6 bases between them. From germline, CDR1 is SEHNR and CDR2 FQNEAQ (reference sequence). The CDR3 covers 12 residues. This chain's CDR3 is CASRLQNTEAFF. In nucleotides, the CDR3 is TGTGCCAGCAGGTTACAGAACACTGAAGCTTTCTTT.

This chain's CDR3 is CASSLQGNSPLHF. In DNA, the CDR3 is TGTGCCAGCAGCCTTCAGGGGAATTCACCCCTCCACTTT. The chain links TRBV7-3 to TRBJ1-6, with D maybe TRBD1 (6 bases). The V end lost 5 bases, the J end lost 7 bases, and 9 bases lay between the germline ends. The length of the CDR3 is 13 residues. The germline V gene encodes CDR1 SGHTA and CDR2 FQGTGA.

The V and J genes are TRBV28 and TRBJ2-7; maybe TRBD2 (6 bases). Trimming removed 8 bases from V and 1 base from J, with 12 bases in between. CDR3 length equals 13 residues. Germline assignment: CDR1 MDHEN and CDR2 SYDVKM. The CDR3: CASELGGSYEQYF. The CDR3 nucleotides read TGTGCCAGCGAGTTGGGGGGTTCCTACGAGCAGTACTTC.

At least ten counts were recorded for this clone. The chain carries TRBV9 and TRBJ1-6; D is possibly TRBD1 (5 bases). V was clipped by 4 bases and J by 9 bases, with 20 bases between them. CDR3 size: 16 residues. In germline, CDR1 is SGDLS, CDR2 YYNGEE. The CDR3: CASSPRGGEWSSPLHF. The CDR3 coding sequence is TGTGCCAGCAGCCCCCGCGGAGGGGAATGGAGTTCACCCCTCCACTTT.

This rearrangement joins TRBV5-4 to TRBJ2-3; 8 bases align to TRBD2. V lost 1 base and J lost 5; bases outside the gene matches: 6. Germline values: CDR1 SGHNT, CDR2 YYREEE (reference sequence). This CDR3 is built from 15 residues. CDR3 region: CASSLRRGAGDTQYF. CDR3 DNA sequence: TGTGCCAGCAGCTTGCGGCGGGGGGCAGGAGATACGCAGTATTTT.